This record concerns one T cell receptor beta chain sequence. Its antigen is currently unknown. This entry is derived from a study of T cell responses to AZD1222 COVID-19 vaccine. Whole-study findings and limits: It should be noted that donors were predominantly white British and more often female, and clonal diversity was possibly underestimated. When two AZD1222 doses had been given, Spike-specific TCR breadth and depth rose.

Assay used: immunoSEQ multiplex PCR; TCRdb lists only in-frame clones, some missing. The profile shows roughly 200,000 clones, around 88% of them singletons. The material sequenced was peripheral blood, taken on day 0 of AZD1222 vaccination. The TCR sequence derives from an adult in good health.

The CDR3 nucleotides read TGCGCCAGCCCCTGTACCCGGGAGGGGGGAAACCACTCCTACAATGAGCAGTTCTTC. Translated, it gives CASPCTREGGNHSYNEQFF. This chain links TRBV10-1 with TRBJ2-1, with TRBD2 matching over 8 bases. This CDR3 has 19 residues. Per germline, CDR1 WNHNN and CDR2 SYGVQD (reference sequence). The V gene end was trimmed by 8 bases and the J gene end by 0 bases; junction bases not matched to a gene: 18.